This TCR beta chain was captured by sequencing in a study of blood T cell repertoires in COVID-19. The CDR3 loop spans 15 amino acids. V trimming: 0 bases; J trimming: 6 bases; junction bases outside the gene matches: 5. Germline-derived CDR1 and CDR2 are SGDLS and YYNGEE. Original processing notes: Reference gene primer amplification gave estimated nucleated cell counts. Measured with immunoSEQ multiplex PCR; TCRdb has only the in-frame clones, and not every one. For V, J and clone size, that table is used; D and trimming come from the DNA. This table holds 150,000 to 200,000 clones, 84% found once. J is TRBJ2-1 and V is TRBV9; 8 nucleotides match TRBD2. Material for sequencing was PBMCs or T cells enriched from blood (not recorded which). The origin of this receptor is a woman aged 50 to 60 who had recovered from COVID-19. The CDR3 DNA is TGTGCCAGCAGCGTAGCGGGGGGGCCTTTCAATGAGCAGTTCTTC. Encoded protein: CASSVAGGPFNEQFF. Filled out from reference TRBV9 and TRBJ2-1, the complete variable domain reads DSGVTQTPKHLITATGQRVTLRCSPRSGDLSVYWYQQSLDQGLQFLIQYYNGEERAKGNILERFSAQQFPDLHSELNLSSLELGDSALYFCASSVAGGPFNEQFFGPGTRLTVL.